The 20 T cell receptor beta chains below come from one sample, sequenced in a study of T cell responses to AZD1222 COVID-19 vaccine (dated by TCRdb to the early 2020s). Library generation was performed with the immunoSEQ multiplex PCR assay. Sourced from immuneACCESS, this table was stored by TCRdb with only in-frame sequences that have V and J called. A share of the clones is absent; for the studies checked, an unresolved V gene accounts for under half, and the remainder has no known explanation. The sample contains some 170,000 clones, 85% to 90% of them found a single time. The ten biggest clones cover approximately 1.6% of the sample. The sample's time point label, decoded: baseline before first vaccination. Sequencing was performed on peripheral blood, taken on day 0 of AZD1222 vaccination. The source of these receptors is an adult in good health.

The chain combines TRBV27 with TRBJ1-4; 11 bases match TRBD1. Germline CDR1 and CDR2: MNHEY and SMNVEV (reference sequence). CDR3 length: 19 amino acids. The V and J ends lost 4 bases and 3 bases, in that order; junction bases with no gene match: 13. CDR3 nucleotide sequence: TGTGCCAGCAGTTCGCATCGACCGGGACAGGGGGAGCCTAATGAAAAACTGTTTTTT. Its translation is CASSSHRPGQGEPNEKLFF.

The rearrangement links TRBV30 to TRBJ1-6, with 7 bases lining up with TRBD1. This CDR3 comprises 16 residues. J was trimmed by 6 bases and V by 3 bases; bases with no gene match: 11. The germline gives CDR1 GTSNPN, CDR2 SVGIG (reference sequence). The CDR3 DNA follows: TGTGCCTGGAGATTCCGGGACAGAGCCGTTAATTCACCCCTCCACTTT. It is translated as CAWRFRDRAVNSPLHF.

This clone was observed a few times. The rearrangement joins TRBV9 to TRBJ1-2; D remains unclear. Germline V gene sequence: CDR1 SGDLS, CDR2 YYNGEE. V lost 2 bases and J lost 8, with 22 bases in between. This CDR3 comprises 16 residues. CDR3 residues: CASSVNPGPPTGGYTF. The CDR3 DNA reads as TGTGCCAGCAGCGTGAACCCCGGGCCCCCGACCGGGGGCTACACCTTC.

A single count supports this clone. The V and J genes are TRBV18 and TRBJ1-6; D is uncertain. V was shortened by 6 bases and J by 10 bases, with 16 bases between the two germline ends. Germline CDR1 and CDR2: KGHSH and LQKENI. CDR3 size: 14 residues. CDR3 region: CASSPFDRGSPLHF. The CDR3 DNA reads as TGTGCCAGCTCCCCCTTCGACCGGGGATCACCCCTCCACTTT.

The V call is TRBV7-6, the J call TRBJ2-1, with a tentative D call TRBD1 (6 bases). The CDR3 has 15 residues. CDR1 is SGHVS and CDR2 is FNYEAQ in the germline V gene. V lost 6 bases and J 0 bases, leaving 12 bases between the germline ends. The CDR3 nucleotides are TGTGCCAGCAGGGGGGCAGGCAGCTCCTACAATGAGCAGTTCTTC. It specifies CASRGAGSSYNEQFF. The full variable domain, in which reference TRBV7-6 and TRBJ2-1 provide the parts outside the CDR3, is GAGVSQSPRYKVTKRGQDVALRCDPISGHVSLYWYRQALGQGPEFLTYFNYEAQQDKSGLPNDRFSAERPEGSISTLTIQRTEQRDSAMYRCASRGAGSSYNEQFFGPGTRLTVL.

A single count supports this clone. The chain uses TRBV11-2 and TRBJ2-2; TRBD2 is a possible D gene (5 bases). In germline, CDR1 is SGHAT, CDR2 FQNNGV. The CDR3 runs to 15 residues. The germline V and J ends were trimmed by 2 bases and 0 bases, with 7 bases remaining between them. The chain's CDR3 is CASSLKAANTGELFF. The CDR3 coding sequence is TGTGCCAGCAGCTTAAAAGCGGCGAACACCGGGGAGCTGTTTTTT.

The chain joins TRBV9 to TRBJ2-3; TRBD2 is a possible D gene (5 bases). Germline CDR1 is SGDLS and CDR2 is YYNGEE. Trimming took off 2 bases at V and 2 bases at J, with 9 bases between the two ends. The length of the CDR3 is 14 residues. CDR3: CASSVLTITDTQYF. CDR3 DNA sequence: TGTGCCAGCAGCGTCCTGACTATCACAGATACGCAGTATTTT.

The V and J genes are TRBV14 and TRBJ1-1; TRBD1 might be the D (5 bases). Deletions cut 3 bases from V and 6 bases from J, with 14 bases between. This CDR3 is 14 amino acids long. The germline V gene encodes CDR1 SGHDN and CDR2 FVKESK. The CDR3 spells CASSHMTVAAEAFF. The CDR3 nucleotides read TGTGCCAGCAGCCACATGACAGTAGCGGCTGAAGCTTTCTTT.

CDR3 bases: TGTGCCAGCAGGGGACCCGGGAGACAGGCGATGGGGACCCAGTACTTC. Its protein is CASRGPGRQAMGTQYF. V gene TRBV2 combines with J gene TRBJ2-5; D is possibly TRBD1 or TRBD2 (6 bases each). The germline gives CDR1 SNHLY, CDR2 FYNNEI. The CDR3 is 16 residues long. V gave up 6 bases and J gave up 7 bases, with 24 bases separating them.

The genes are TRBV28 and TRBJ2-7, with 12 positions matching TRBD2. CDR3 length: 16 amino acids. Germline CDR1 MDHEN, CDR2 SYDVKM. The trim removed 0 bases at V and 4 bases at J, leaving 4 bases unmatched. The CDR3 here is CASSLWASGRDYEQYF. For the CDR3, the DNA is TGTGCCAGCAGTTTATGGGCTAGCGGGAGGGATTACGAGCAGTACTTC.

The V gene is TRBV30, the J gene TRBJ2-2; 9 bases fit TRBD1. Trimming removed 5 bases from V and 4 bases from J; junction bases left unmatched: 5. This CDR3 has 14 residues. In germline, CDR1 is GTSNPN, CDR2 SVGIG (reference sequence). The CDR3 DNA is TGTGCCTGGGGGCGGGACAGGGTCACCGGGGAGCTGTTTTTT. Protein: CAWGRDRVTGELFF.

This rearrangement joins TRBV4-1 to TRBJ1-1; D remains unclear. CDR3 length: 14 amino acids. The germline CDR1 and CDR2 sequences are MGHRA and YSYEKL. V was pared by 4 bases and J by 1 base, with 10 bases between. In DNA, the CDR3 is TGCGCCAGCAGCCCTTCCGGCGGGAACACTGAAGCTTTCTTT. Its protein product is CASSPSGGNTEAFF.

The V call is TRBV27, the J call TRBJ2-1; 12 nucleotides line up with TRBD2. CDR3 size: 15 residues. CDR1 is MNHEY and CDR2 is SMNVEV in the germline V gene (reference sequence). V was clipped by 5 bases and J by 4 bases; unmatched bases: 3. The CDR3 region is CASSPGLAGYNEQFF. CDR3 DNA: TGTGCCAGCAGTCCCGGACTAGCGGGGTACAATGAGCAGTTCTTC.

The chain is built from TRBV9 and TRBJ1-3; D call uncertain. CDR3 size: 15 residues. Per germline, CDR1 SGDLS and CDR2 YYNGEE. V was shortened by 4 bases and J by 0 bases, with 11 bases between the two germline ends. The chain's CDR3 is CASSTDGDSGNTIYF. CDR3 nucleotides: TGTGCCAGCAGCACGGACGGGGACTCTGGAAACACCATATATTTT.

V usage is TRBV19 and J usage is TRBJ1-2; D gene unclear. V lost 10 bases and J 8 bases, leaving 20 bases between the germline ends. Germline CDR1 and CDR2: LNHDA and SQIVND (reference sequence). This CDR3 spans 13 amino acids. DNA of the CDR3: TGTGCCACCCAGGACTCAGCGCTTCAGGGCTACACCTTC. Translating it yields CATQDSALQGYTF.

With respect to this clone: Germline is not matched at one junction end, which may reflect a read error. Other DNA sequences in the sample encode the same CDR3. V gene TRBV28 combines with J gene TRBJ2-3; D not certain. Germline CDR1 MDHEN, CDR2 SYDVKM. CDR3 size: 12 residues. CDR3 sequence reads: CASSLSRDTQYF. The CDR3 coding sequence is TGTGCCAGCAGTTTAAGCAGAGATACGCAGTATTTT.

This clone has a handful of counts. J is TRBJ1-2 and V is TRBV28; unclear D gene. The CDR3 runs 15 residues. Trimming left V 3 bases short and J 4 bases short, with 15 bases between. The germline V gene has CDR1 MDHEN and CDR2 SYDVKM. This CDR3 reads CASSFRWAAFYGYTF. The CDR3, as DNA: TGTGCCAGCAGTTTCCGTTGGGCTGCATTCTATGGCTACACCTTC.

The chain recombines TRBV6-5 with TRBJ1-5, with no clear D. The CDR3 is 16 amino acids. Germline CDR1 and CDR2: MNHEY and SVGAGI. Trimming removed 4 bases at V and 4 bases at J, with 17 bases between. DNA of the CDR3: TGTGCCAGCAGTTCCAAACCTCGTGCAAGAAATCAGCCCCAGCATTTT. Translating gives CASSSKPRARNQPQHF.

The CDR3 DNA follows: TGCGCCAGCAGTTCCGGGACAGGGGTTTATGACGGGGAGCTGTTTTTT. Protein product: CASSSGTGVYDGELFF. V is TRBV10-1 and J is TRBJ2-2; TRBD1 agrees at 10 bases. Losses at the gene ends were 5 bases for V and 7 bases for J; bases not matched to a gene: 10. The length of the CDR3 is 16 residues. In germline, CDR1 is WNHNN, CDR2 SYGVQD (reference sequence).

The rearrangement links TRBV11-2 to TRBJ1-3; weak D call: TRBD1 (6 bases). The germline gives CDR1 SGHAT, CDR2 FQNNGV. The CDR3 contains 13 residues. The germline V and J ends were trimmed by 10 bases and 4 bases, with 14 bases remaining between them. The CDR3 is CATLTQGGNTIYF. The CDR3 DNA reads TGTGCCACCCTTACACAGGGAGGAAACACCATATATTTT.